This T cell receptor beta chain was found in a study of cytomegalovirus exposure and HLA in healthy donors. Study summary: A later analysis reported the same platform for the 90 to 150 validation repertoires and the roughly 670 first-cohort repertoires.

TCRdb's copy holds only in-frame clones and misses some; the assay was immunoSEQ multiplex PCR. The sample gives fewer than 150,000 clones, 70% to 90% of which show up once; 7.9% is in the top ten. Concerning this clone itself: Its antigen is undetermined.

The germline CDR1 and CDR2 sequences are SGHAT and FQNNGV. V was clipped by 3 bases and J by 2 bases; unmatched bases: 12. This CDR3 region has 17 residues. Study-level points and caveats: Most TCRs appeared rarely, but some public TCRs recurred in many donors. Researchers catalogued some 160 TCR beta chains as cytomegalovirus-associated. Reports credit the classifier with highly specific, highly sensitive diagnosis of cytomegalovirus status.

The sequence derives from a woman between 18 and 29 years old in good health and CMV-seropositive. Input material: PBMCs. The chain is built from TRBV11-2 and TRBJ2-7, with 8 bases matching TRBD1. Here the CDR3 DNA reads TGTGCCAGCAGCTTGCGGTTGGGGACAGGACATACCTACGAGCAGTACTTC. Amino acid sequence: CASSLRLGTGHTYEQYF. Complete variable domain (other parts from reference TRBV11-2 and TRBJ2-7): EAGVAQSPRYKIIEKRQSVAFWCNPISGHATLYWYQQILGQGPKLLIQFQNNGVVDDSQLPKDRFSAERLKGVDSTLKIQPAKLEDSAVYLCASSLRLGTGHTYEQYFGPGTRLTVT.